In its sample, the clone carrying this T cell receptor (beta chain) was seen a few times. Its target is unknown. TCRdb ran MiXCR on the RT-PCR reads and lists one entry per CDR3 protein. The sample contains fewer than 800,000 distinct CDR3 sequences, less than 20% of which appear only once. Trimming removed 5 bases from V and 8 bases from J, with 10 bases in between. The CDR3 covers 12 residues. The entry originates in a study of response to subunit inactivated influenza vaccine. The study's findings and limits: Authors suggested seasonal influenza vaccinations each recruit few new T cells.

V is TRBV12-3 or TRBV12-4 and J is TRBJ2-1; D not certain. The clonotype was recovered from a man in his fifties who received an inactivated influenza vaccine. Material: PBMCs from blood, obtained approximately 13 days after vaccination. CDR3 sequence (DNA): TGTGCCAGCAGTCTCTATGGCGATGAGCAGTTCTTC. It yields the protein CASSLYGDEQFF.